Detailed here is one T cell receptor (beta chain). TCRdb's table, derived via immunoSEQ multiplex PCR, lists solely in-frame clones and lacks some. The sample includes about 190,000 clones, more than 75% of them seen just once. Trimming took 3 bases from V and 7 from J; bases not matched to a gene: 8. The CDR3 loop spans 15 amino acids. Germline V gives CDR1 KGHSH, CDR2 LQKENI. The source of the sample is a study of blood T cell repertoires in COVID-19. Sequencing input: peripheral blood. The chain employs TRBV18 and TRBJ2-7; 11 nucleotides agree with TRBD2. The receptor was derived from a human donor in a cohort sampled during active COVID-19. The CDR3 nucleotides read TGTGCCAGCTCACCCGAACTAGCGGGGGCACGGGAGCAGTACTTC. This translates into CASSPELAGAREQYF.